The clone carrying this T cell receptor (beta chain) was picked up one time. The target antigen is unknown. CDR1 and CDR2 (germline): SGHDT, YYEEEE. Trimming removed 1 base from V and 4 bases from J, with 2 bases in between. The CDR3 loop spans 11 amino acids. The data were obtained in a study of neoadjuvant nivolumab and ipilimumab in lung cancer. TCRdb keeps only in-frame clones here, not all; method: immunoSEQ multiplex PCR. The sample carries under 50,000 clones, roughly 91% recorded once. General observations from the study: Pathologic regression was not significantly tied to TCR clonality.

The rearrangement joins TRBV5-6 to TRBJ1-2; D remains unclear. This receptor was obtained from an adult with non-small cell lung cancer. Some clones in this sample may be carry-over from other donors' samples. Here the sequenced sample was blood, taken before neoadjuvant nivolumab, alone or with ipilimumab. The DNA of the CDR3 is TGTGCCAGCAGCTTGACCTATGGCTACACCTTC. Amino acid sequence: CASSLTYGYTF.